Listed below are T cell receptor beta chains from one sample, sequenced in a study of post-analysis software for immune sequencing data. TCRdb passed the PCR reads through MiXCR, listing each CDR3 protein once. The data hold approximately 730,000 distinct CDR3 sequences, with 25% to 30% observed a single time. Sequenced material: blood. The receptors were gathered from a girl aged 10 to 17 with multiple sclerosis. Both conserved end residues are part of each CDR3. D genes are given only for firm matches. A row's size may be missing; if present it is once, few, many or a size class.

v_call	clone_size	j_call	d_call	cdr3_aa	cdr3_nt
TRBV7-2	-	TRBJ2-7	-	CASSLGAGTNEQYF	TGTGCCAGCAGCTTAGGGGCAGGGACGAACGAGCAGTACTTC
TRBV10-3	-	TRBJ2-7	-	CAIRNGESSYEQYF	TGTGCCATCAGAAACGGGGAGAGCTCCTACGAGCAGTACTTC
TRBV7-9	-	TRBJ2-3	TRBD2	CASSPRPASGRAAADTQYF	TGTGCCAGCAGCCCTCGTCCGGCTAGCGGGAGGGCCGCGGCAGATACGCAGTATTTT
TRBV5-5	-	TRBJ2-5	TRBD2	CASGRRDGGSGETQYF	TGTGCCAGCGGCCGAAGGGACGGCGGGAGCGGGGAGACCCAGTACTTC
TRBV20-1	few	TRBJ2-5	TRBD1	CSAIIGTGETQYF	TGCAGTGCTATTATAGGGACAGGGGAGACCCAGTACTTC
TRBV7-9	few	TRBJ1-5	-	CASSLRESGQPQHF	TGTGCCAGCAGCTTAAGGGAGTCGGGCCAGCCCCAGCATTTT
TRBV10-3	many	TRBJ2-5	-	CAISGGTVGETQYF	TGTGCCATCAGTGGCGGGACAGTGGGGGAGACCCAGTACTTC
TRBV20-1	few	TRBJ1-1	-	CSASVVGDTEAFF	TGCAGTGCTAGTGTGGTGGGGGACACTGAAGCTTTCTTT
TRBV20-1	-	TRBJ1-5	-	CSARGYRTPSNQPQHF	TGCAGTGCTAGAGGATATAGGACACCGAGCAATCAGCCCCAGCATTTT
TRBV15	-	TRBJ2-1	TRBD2	CATSREGGGGLAGFSYNEQFF	TGTGCCACCAGCAGAGAGGGTGGTGGAGGACTAGCGGGTTTCTCCTACAATGAGCAGTTCTTC
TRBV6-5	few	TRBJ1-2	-	CASTGAQGLYYGYTF	TGTGCCAGCACAGGGGCGCAGGGGCTCTACTATGGCTACACCTTC
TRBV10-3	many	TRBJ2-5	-	CAISEPPNPGGETQYF	TGTGCCATCAGTGAGCCACCAAACCCAGGCGGAGAGACCCAGTACTTC
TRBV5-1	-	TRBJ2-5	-	CASSLGQAGLQETQYF	TGCGCCAGCAGCTTAGGACAGGCCGGACTACAAGAGACCCAGTACTTC
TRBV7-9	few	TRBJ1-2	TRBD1	CASSSQSGTGLNYGYTF	TGTGCCAGCAGCTCCCAGTCGGGGACAGGGCTTAACTATGGCTACACCTTC
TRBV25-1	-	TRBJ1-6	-	CASSARQENSPLHF	TGTGCCAGCAGTGCCCGACAGGAGAATTCACCCCTCCACTTT
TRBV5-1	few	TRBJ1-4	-	CASSRNPRTVNNEKLFF	TGCGCCAGCAGCCGGAATCCAAGGACGGTAAATAATGAAAAACTGTTTTTT
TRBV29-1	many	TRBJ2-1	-	CSVEERSGVSYNEQFF	TGCAGCGTTGAAGAGAGATCCGGGGTCTCCTACAATGAGCAGTTCTTC
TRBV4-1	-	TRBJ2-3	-	CASSHEGLGYTDTQYF	TGCGCCAGCAGCCATGAGGGGCTCGGTTACACAGATACGCAGTATTTT
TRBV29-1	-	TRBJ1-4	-	CSVGGFGEKLFF	TGCAGCGTTGGGGGGTTTGGGGAAAAACTGTTTTTT
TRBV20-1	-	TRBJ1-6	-	CSAAAAESYNSPLHF	TGCAGTGCCGCGGCGGCGGAATCCTATAATTCACCCCTCCACTTT
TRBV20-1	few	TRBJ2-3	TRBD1	CSAEPQGAYRDTQYF	TGCAGTGCCGAACCACAGGGGGCTTATCGAGATACGCAGTATTTT
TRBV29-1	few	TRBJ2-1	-	CSVHRLGSNEQFF	TGCAGCGTTCATAGACTTGGGTCCAATGAGCAGTTCTTC
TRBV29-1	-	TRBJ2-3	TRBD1	CSVQLTGVGADTQYF	TGCAGCGTCCAACTCACAGGGGTCGGAGCAGATACGCAGTATTTT
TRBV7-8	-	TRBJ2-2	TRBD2	CASSLAGMLRGELFF	TGCGCCAGCAGCTTAGCGGGGATGTTACGCGGGGAGCTGTTTTTT
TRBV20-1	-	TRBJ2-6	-	CSASSGGANVRTF	TGCAGTGCTAGTTCAGGCGGGGCCAACGTCCGGACTTTC
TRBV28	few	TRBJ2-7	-	CASSSVVGEQYF	TGTGCCAGCAGTTCAGTGGTTGGCGAGCAGTACTTC
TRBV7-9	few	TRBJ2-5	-	CASTPGKETQYF	TGTGCCAGCACCCCTGGGAAGGAGACCCAGTACTTC
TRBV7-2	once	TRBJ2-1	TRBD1	CASARDRVSNEQFF	TGTGCCAGCGCCCGGGACAGGGTTTCGAATGAGCAGTTCTTC
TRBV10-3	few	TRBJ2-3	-	CAISVDSDTDTQYF	TGTGCCATCAGTGTCGACTCTGACACAGATACGCAGTATTTT
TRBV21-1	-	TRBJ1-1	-	CASSAAGQNTEAFF	TGTGCCAGCAGCGCGGCGGGGCAGAACACTGAAGCTTTCTTT
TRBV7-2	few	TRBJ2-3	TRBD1	CASKPGGSADTQYF	TGTGCCTCAAAACCAGGGGGTAGCGCAGATACGCAGTATTTT
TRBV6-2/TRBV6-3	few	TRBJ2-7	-	CASRHDTASYEQYF	TGTGCCAGCAGGCACGACACTGCTTCCTACGAGCAGTACTTC
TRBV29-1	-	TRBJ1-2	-	CSVRWDGYTF	TGCAGCGTGCGGTGGGATGGCTACACCTTC
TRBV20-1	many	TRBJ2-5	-	CSARAFADGTQYF	TGCAGTGCTAGAGCTTTCGCCGACGGGACCCAGTACTTC
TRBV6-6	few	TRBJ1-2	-	CASSPDPGGIYGYTF	TGTGCCAGCAGTCCAGATCCCGGGGGGATCTATGGCTACACCTTC
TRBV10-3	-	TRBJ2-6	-	CASRQFSGANVPTF	TGTGCCAGTCGACAGTTCTCTGGGGCCAACGTCCCGACTTTC
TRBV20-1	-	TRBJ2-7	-	CSARGLLNSYEQYF	TGCAGTGCTAGAGGACTCCTAAACTCCTACGAGCAGTACTTC
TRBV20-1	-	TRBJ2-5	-	CSARDQGYQETQYF	TGCAGTGCTAGAGATCAGGGGTACCAAGAGACCCAGTACTTC
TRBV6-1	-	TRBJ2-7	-	CAGSVGQPAYEQYF	TGTGCCGGCAGTGTCGGACAGCCCGCCTACGAGCAGTACTTC
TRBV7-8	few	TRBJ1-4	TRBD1	CASSSWDRDEKLFF	TGTGCCAGCAGCTCCTGGGACAGGGATGAAAAACTGTTTTTT
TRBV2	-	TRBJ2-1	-	CASSEGGVVSYNEQFF	TGTGCCAGCAGTGAAGGGGGGGTGGTCTCCTACAATGAGCAGTTCTTC
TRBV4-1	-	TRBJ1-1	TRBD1	CASSQTRDRGSTEAFF	TGCGCCAGCAGCCAAACCCGGGACAGGGGGAGCACTGAAGCTTTCTTT
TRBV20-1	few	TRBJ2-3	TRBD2	CSASAAGVSDTQYF	TGCAGTGCTAGTGCAGCGGGGGTATCCGATACGCAGTATTTT
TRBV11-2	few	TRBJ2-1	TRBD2	CASSLNLRTSGGNEQFF	TGTGCCAGCAGCTTGAATCTCAGGACTAGCGGGGGCAATGAGCAGTTCTTC
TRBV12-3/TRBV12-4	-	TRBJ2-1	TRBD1	CASKLQGIPYNEQFF	TGTGCCAGCAAACTACAGGGGATCCCCTACAATGAGCAGTTCTTC
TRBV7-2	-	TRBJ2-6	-	CASSLEAGEANVLTF	TGTGCCAGCAGCTTAGAGGCAGGGGAAGCCAACGTCCTGACTTTC
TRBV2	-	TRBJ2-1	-	CASSRGERPETQFF	TGTGCCAGCAGCCGGGGAGAGAGGCCAGAGACCCAGTTCTTC
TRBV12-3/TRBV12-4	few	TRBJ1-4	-	CASSLGGRKLFF	TGTGCCAGCAGTTTAGGCGGGAGAAAACTGTTTTTT
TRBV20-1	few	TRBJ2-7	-	CSATGLYEQYF	TGCAGTGCTACCGGACTCTACGAGCAGTACTTC
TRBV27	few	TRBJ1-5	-	CASSLGRRQPQHF	TGTGCCAGCAGTTTGGGGAGGAGACAGCCCCAGCATTTT
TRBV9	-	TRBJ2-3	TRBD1	CASSVGTGDTDTQYF	TGTGCCAGCAGCGTAGGGACAGGAGACACAGATACGCAGTATTTT
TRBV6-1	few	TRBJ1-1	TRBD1	CASSAKTGMTTEAFF	TGTGCCAGCAGTGCTAAGACAGGGATGACCACTGAAGCTTTCTTT
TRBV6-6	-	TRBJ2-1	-	CASSYGGRPQETQFF	TGTGCCAGCAGTTACGGGGGACGGCCACAAGAGACCCAGTTCTTC